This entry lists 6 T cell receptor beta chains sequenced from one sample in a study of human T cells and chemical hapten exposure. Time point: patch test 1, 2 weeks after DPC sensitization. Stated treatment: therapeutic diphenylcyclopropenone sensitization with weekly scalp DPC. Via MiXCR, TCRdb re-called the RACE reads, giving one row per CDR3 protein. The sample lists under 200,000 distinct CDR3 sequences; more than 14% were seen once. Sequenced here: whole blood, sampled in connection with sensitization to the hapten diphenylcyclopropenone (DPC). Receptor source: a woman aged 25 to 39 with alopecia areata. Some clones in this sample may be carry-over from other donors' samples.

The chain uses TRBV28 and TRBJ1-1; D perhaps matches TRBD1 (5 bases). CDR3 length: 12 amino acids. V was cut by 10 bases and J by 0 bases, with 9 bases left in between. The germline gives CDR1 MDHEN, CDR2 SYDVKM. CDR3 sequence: CAIQGMNTEAFF. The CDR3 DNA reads TGTGCCATCCAGGGCATGAACACTGAAGCTTTCTTT. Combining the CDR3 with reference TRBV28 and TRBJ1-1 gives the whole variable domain DVKVTQSSRYLVKRTGEKVFLECVQDMDHENMFWYRQDPGLGLRLIYFSYDVKMKEKGDIPEGYSVSREKKERFSLILESASTNQTSMYLCAIQGMNTEAFFGQGTRLTVV.

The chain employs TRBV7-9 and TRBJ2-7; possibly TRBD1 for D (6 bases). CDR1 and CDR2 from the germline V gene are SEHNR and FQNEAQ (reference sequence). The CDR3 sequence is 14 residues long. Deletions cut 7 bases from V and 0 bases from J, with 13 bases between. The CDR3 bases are TGTGCCAGCACAGGGGCCACATTCTCCTACGAGCAGTACTTC. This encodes CASTGATFSYEQYF. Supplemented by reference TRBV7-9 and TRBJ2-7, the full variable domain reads DTGVSQNPRHKITKRGQNVTFRCDPISEHNRLYWYRQTLGQGPEFLTYFQNEAQLEKSRLLSDRFSAERPKGSFSTLEIQRTEQGDSAMYLCASTGATFSYEQYFGPGTRLTVT.

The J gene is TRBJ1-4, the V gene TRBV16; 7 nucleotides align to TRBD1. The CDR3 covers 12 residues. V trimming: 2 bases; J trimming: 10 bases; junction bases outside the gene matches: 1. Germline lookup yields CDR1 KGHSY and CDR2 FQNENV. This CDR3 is CASSQRTGKLFF. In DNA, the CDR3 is TGTGCCAGCAGCCAAAGGACAGGAAAACTGTTTTTT.

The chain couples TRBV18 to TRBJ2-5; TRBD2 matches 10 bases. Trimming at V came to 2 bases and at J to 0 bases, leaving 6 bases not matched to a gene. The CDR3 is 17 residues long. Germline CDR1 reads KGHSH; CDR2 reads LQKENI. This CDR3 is CASSPIRLAGDQETQYF. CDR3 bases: TGTGCCAGCTCACCAATCCGTCTAGCGGGAGACCAAGAGACCCAGTACTTC.

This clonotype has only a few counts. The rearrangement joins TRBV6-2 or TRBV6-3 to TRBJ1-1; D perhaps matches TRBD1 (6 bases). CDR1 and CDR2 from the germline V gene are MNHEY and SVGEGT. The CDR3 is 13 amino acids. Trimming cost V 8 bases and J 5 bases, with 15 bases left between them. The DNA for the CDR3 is TGTGCCAGCCGCCCCAGGGGAGGGACTGAAGCTTTCTTT. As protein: CASRPRGGTEAFF.

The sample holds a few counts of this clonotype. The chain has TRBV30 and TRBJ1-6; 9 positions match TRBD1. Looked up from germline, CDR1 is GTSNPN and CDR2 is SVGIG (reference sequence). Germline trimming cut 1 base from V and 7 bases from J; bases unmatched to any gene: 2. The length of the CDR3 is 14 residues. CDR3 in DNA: TGTGCCTGGAGTGGCGGGACAGGGAATTCACCCCTCCACTTT. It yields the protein CAWSGGTGNSPLHF.